These 11 T cell receptor beta chains originate from one sample sequenced in a study of T cell repertoires in cytomegalovirus infection. TCRdb called the reads again in MiXCR, with one record for every CDR3 protein. The sample shows hundreds of thousands of distinct CDR3 sequences, 35% to 40% of them seen only once. The sequencing input was PBMCs. The receptors originated from a human donor in good health (CMV status not recorded). Some clones in this sample may be carry-over from other donors' samples.

With respect to this clonotype: The junction does not match germline at one end; this may be a read error. V and J are TRBV20-1 and TRBJ2-1; D is unresolved. The CDR3 totals 11 residues. Per germline, CDR1 DFQATT and CDR2 SNEGSKA (reference sequence). The CDR3 protein is CSAAQHNEHFF. CDR3 nucleotides: TGCAGTGCTGCACAGCACAATGAGCATTTCTTC.

This sequence joins TRBV5-5 and TRBJ1-1, with TRBD1 matching over 7 bases. The CDR3 contains 15 residues. Trimming cost V 4 bases and J 4 bases; bases outside gene matches: 10. CDR1 is SGHKS, CDR2 YYEKEE, per germline (reference sequence). For the CDR3, the DNA is TGTGCCAGCAGCATAGAACAGGGGATAGGCACTGAAGCTTTCTTT. Translating it yields CASSIEQGIGTEAFF.

The chain links TRBV3-1 to TRBJ2-1; 8 bases are shared with TRBD1. CDR3 length: 13 amino acids. V was clipped by 10 bases and J by 7 bases; unmatched bases: 9. CDR1 and CDR2 from the germline V gene are LGHDT and YNNKEL (reference sequence). The CDR3 coding sequence is TGTGCCACCGGAGACAGGGGAGTGAATGAGCAGTTCTTC. It translates to CATGDRGVNEQFF.

The chain employs TRBV5-1 and TRBJ2-3; TRBD2 might be the D (6 bases). Germline V CDR1 and CDR2: SGHRS, YFSETQ. V was clipped by 1 base and J by 3 bases, with 15 bases between them. The CDR3 covers 16 residues. The CDR3 loop reads CASSLSPGVGTDTQYF. DNA of the CDR3: TGCGCCAGCAGCTTGTCCCCGGGGGTGGGGACAGATACGCAGTATTTT.

J is TRBJ2-7 and V is TRBV27; 8 nucleotides match TRBD1. The CDR3 runs to 15 residues. Germline values: CDR1 MNHEY, CDR2 SMNVEV (reference sequence). The trim removed 7 bases at V and 3 bases at J, leaving 11 bases unmatched. For the CDR3, the DNA is TGTGCCAGCACTGCGCAGGGGGCTAGGATCTACGAGCAGTACTTC. This gives the protein CASTAQGARIYEQYF.

In this sample, this clonotype turned up a few times. The V and J genes are TRBV6-2 or TRBV6-3 and TRBJ2-2; no definite D call. V was cut by 7 bases and J by 6 bases, with 6 bases left in between. The CDR3 is made up of 11 amino acids. The germline V gene encodes CDR1 MNHEY and CDR2 SVGEGT. CDR3 loop: CASTLSGELFF. DNA for the CDR3: TGTGCCAGCACCTTATCCGGGGAGCTGTTTTTT.

The chain is built from TRBV11-2 and TRBJ1-5; the D is unclear. The CDR3 spans 13 residues. Germline V CDR1 and CDR2: SGHAT, FQNNGV. Trimming left V 5 bases short and J 1 base short, with 6 bases between. CDR3 nucleotide sequence: TGTGCCAGCAGCCCTAAAAGCAATCAGCCCCAGCATTTT. Translation: CASSPKSNQPQHF.

This clonotype was picked up many times. The chain couples TRBV7-8 to TRBJ1-1; D uncertain. Trimming removed 1 base from V and 6 bases from J, with 3 bases in between. The CDR3 runs to 11 residues. Per the germline V gene, CDR1 is SGHVS and CDR2 is FQNEAQ. CDR3 nucleotide sequence: TGTGCCAGCAGCTTAGTGGCTGAAGCTTTCTTT. Translated: CASSLVAEAFF. Full variable domain (outside the CDR3, taken from reference TRBV7-8 and TRBJ1-1): GAGVSQSPRYKVAKRGQDVALRCDPISGHVSLFWYQQALGQGPEFLTYFQNEAQLDKSGLPSDRFFAERPEGSVSTLKIQRTQQEDSAVYLCASSLVAEAFFGQGTRLTVV.

The rearrangement joins TRBV7-2 to TRBJ2-7; 7 bases agree with TRBD2. The V and J ends lost 0 bases and 2 bases, in that order; junction bases with no gene match: 7. The CDR3 extends over 16 amino acids. CDR1 SGHTA and CDR2 FQGNSA come from the germline V gene. CDR3 nucleotides: TGTGCCAGCAGCTTAGCTGGGTCGGGGAGGGCCTACGAGCAGTACTTC. Its translation: CASSLAGSGRAYEQYF.

The chain uses TRBV7-8 and TRBJ1-4, with D unclear. The CDR3 has 14 residues. The germline gives CDR1 SGHVS, CDR2 FQNEAQ. Trimming cost V 4 bases and J 9 bases, with 15 bases left between them. DNA of the CDR3: TGTGCCAGCAGCTGGGTCCCGGGCCTTCAAAAACTGTTTTTT. It codes for CASSWVPGLQKLFF.

Ten or more counts support this clonotype. The genes are TRBV7-2 and TRBJ1-5; D call uncertain. V was clipped by 3 bases and J by 4 bases, with 10 bases between them. The CDR3 sequence is 14 residues long. From germline, CDR1 is SGHTA and CDR2 FQGNSA. The CDR3 nucleotides read TGTGCCAGCAGCTTGTCTGGGAATAATCAGCCCCAGCATTTT. Translating it yields CASSLSGNNQPQHF. The full variable domain, rest sourced from reference TRBV7-2 and TRBJ1-5, is GAGVSQSPSNKVTEKGKDVELRCDPISGHTALYWYRQSLGQGLEFLIYFQGNSAPDKSGLPSDRFSAERTGGSVSTLTIQRTQQEDSAVYLCASSLSGNNQPQHFGDGTRLSIL.